The TCR beta chain under discussion was sequenced for a study of neurological immune-mediated disorders. Study-wide points: The most TCR clonal expansion was seen in HTLV-1-associated myelopathy, whereas the least was seen in multiple sclerosis, below the level in healthy controls. There were no CDR3 amino acid sequences shared by expanded clones across subjects, a result suggesting private repertoires in all groups.

Noted time point: longitudinal time-point 1 (baseline). This CDR3 comprises 14 residues. V lost 6 bases and J 2 bases, leaving 14 bases between the germline ends. Germline loops: CDR1 SGHRS, CDR2 YFSETQ. This clonotype occurred many times. The target antigen is unknown. The cDNA was synthesized by means of template-switch 5'RACE, which was carried out with 10-nucleotide random UMIs. The authors obtained over 200 million TCR-beta sequences from 15-18 subjects per sequencing run. MiXCR, applied by TCRdb to the 5' RACE reads, yields one record per CDR3 protein. The sample consists of 35,000 or so distinct CDR3 sequences, approximately 3% of them appearing once.

The sequenced material came from PBMCs. V gene TRBV5-1 combines with J gene TRBJ2-5; TRBD2 might be the D (7 bases). The TCR sequence derives from a woman aged 55-70 years with multiple sclerosis. CDR3 protein: CASNDGGTQETQYF. DNA for the CDR3: TGCGCCAGCAATGACGGGGGGACACAAGAGACCCAGTACTTC. The whole variable domain, remainder taken from reference TRBV5-1 and TRBJ2-5, is KAGVTQTPRYLIKTRGQQVTLSCSPISGHRSVSWYQQTPGQGLQFLFEYFSETQRNKGNFPGRFSGRQFSNSRSEMNVSTLELGDSALYLCASNDGGTQETQYFGPGTRLLVL.